Below, 32 T cell receptor beta chains from the same sample are listed, as sequenced in a study of T-cell reconstitution after alpha-beta-depleted transplantation in children. Preparation of the TCRbeta library involved a method that used unique molecular identifiers. Using its own MiXCR run on the PCR reads, TCRdb lists one record per CDR3 protein. This table has hundreds of thousands of distinct CDR3 sequences, about 11% appearing once. The sequenced sample was PBMCs, obtained before TCRalphabeta/CD19-depleted stem cell transplant. All receptors derive from a child aged 2-15 years with inherited bone marrow failure, due to receive a stem cell transplant.

This clonotype has ten or more counts. The chain couples TRBV20-1 to TRBJ2-7; perhaps D is TRBD1 or TRBD2 (5 bases each). The CDR3 covers 14 residues. The germline gives CDR1 DFQATT, CDR2 SNEGSKA (reference sequence). Trimming shortened V by 4 bases and J by 4 bases, and 17 bases separated the two germline ends. CDR3 residues: CSATIRKWGYEQYF. The DNA for the CDR3 is TGCAGTGCTACCATACGGAAATGGGGGTACGAGCAGTACTTC.

This clonotype was seen many times. The V gene is TRBV5-1, the J gene TRBJ2-1; TRBD1 aligns across 8 bases. V dropped 0 bases and J dropped 5; count of bases not matched to a gene: 4. Germline V gene lookup returns CDR1 SGHRS and CDR2 YFSETQ. The CDR3 is 15 residues long. DNA of the CDR3: TGCGCCAGCAGCTTGGGACAGGGGTCCGACAATGAGCAGTTCTTC. It encodes CASSLGQGSDNEQFF.

As to this clonotype: Given a much more abundant clone one base away, this may be a read error. The chain is built from TRBV4-1 and TRBJ2-2, with D possibly TRBD2 on 6 matching bases. Trimming stripped 6 bases from V and 6 bases from J, with 23 bases between. The CDR3 loop spans 17 amino acids. From germline, CDR1 is MGHRA and CDR2 YSYEKL. CDR3 in amino acids: CASRPLRGTTIAGELFF. The CDR3 DNA reads TGCGCCAGCAGACCCCTGCGGGGAACCACTATCGCCGGGGAGCTGTTTTTT.

This clonotype was picked up many times. The rearrangement joins TRBV4-2 to TRBJ2-1; the D is unclear. Germline V gives CDR1 LGHNA, CDR2 YNFKEQ. Trimming pared 1 base from V and 2 bases from J, leaving 15 bases between. The CDR3 sequence is 17 residues long. CDR3 sequence: CASSQVVGAATYNEQFF. DNA of the CDR3: TGTGCCAGCAGCCAAGTTGTCGGCGCGGCTACCTACAATGAGCAGTTCTTC.

The chain couples TRBV7-6 to TRBJ1-1; D is perhaps TRBD1 (5 bases). The CDR3 covers 12 residues. V was shortened by 5 bases and J by 7 bases, with 11 bases between the two germline ends. Germline V gene lookup returns CDR1 SGHVS and CDR2 FNYEAQ. CDR3 sequence (DNA): TGTGCCAGCAGCCCCCCGCAGGGTGAAGCTTTCTTT. It codes for CASSPPQGEAFF.

This clonotype was counted ten times or more. The gene calls are TRBV6-5 and TRBJ2-2; the D is unclear. This CDR3 spans 13 amino acids. Per germline, CDR1 MNHEY and CDR2 SVGAGI. V shed 1 base and J shed 2 bases, with 2 bases lying between them. CDR3 in amino acids: CASSYYNTGELFF. The CDR3 coding sequence is TGTGCCAGCAGTTACTATAACACCGGGGAGCTGTTTTTT.

This clonotype was seen repeatedly, ten times or more. The chain couples TRBV20-1 to TRBJ2-7; 10 nucleotides agree with TRBD2. Germline lookup yields CDR1 DFQATT and CDR2 SNEGSKA (reference sequence). V shed 3 bases and J 6 bases; nucleotides not matched to a gene: 11. CDR3 size: 15 residues. The CDR3 loop reads CSARTRPSGSLEQYF. DNA of the CDR3: TGCAGTGCTAGGACCCGTCCTAGCGGGAGCCTCGAGCAGTACTTC.

Ten or more counts support this clonotype. The V and J genes are TRBV13 and TRBJ2-1; D is uncertain. Germline V gene lookup returns CDR1 PRHDT and CDR2 FYEKMQ (reference sequence). The germline V and J ends were trimmed by 0 bases and 9 bases, with 12 bases remaining between them. This CDR3 is 14 amino acids long. The CDR3 bases are TGTGCCAGCAGCTTAGGCTTTTTGGGCCCTGAGCAGTTCTTC. It encodes CASSLGFLGPEQFF. Based on the CDR3 plus reference TRBV13 and TRBJ2-1, the full variable domain is AAGVIQSPRHLIKEKRETATLKCYPIPRHDTVYWYQQGPGQDPQFLISFYEKMQSDKGSIPDRFSAQQFSDYHSELNMSSLELGDSALYFCASSLGFLGPEQFFGPGTRLTVL.

This clonotype was seen ten or more times. The V call is TRBV10-3, the J call TRBJ2-1; 11 nucleotides line up with TRBD2. Germline V CDR1 and CDR2: ENHRY, SYGVKD. This CDR3 comprises 15 residues. The junction had 6 bases not matched to a gene; V was cut back by 7 bases and J by 4 bases. As DNA, the CDR3 is TGTGCCATCAACAGACTAGCGGGGTCATACAATGAGCAGTTCTTC. This gives the protein CAINRLAGSYNEQFF.

This chain connects TRBV4-3 to TRBJ2-7, with 10 bases aligning to TRBD2. This CDR3 contains 15 residues. The germline CDR1 and CDR2 sequences are LGHNA and YSLEER. J lost 10 bases, V lost 1 base, and 10 bases had no gene match. For the CDR3, the DNA is TGCGCCAGCAGCCAAGGCGCCGGGACTAGCGTCGTCCAGTACTTC. It codes for CASSQGAGTSVVQYF.

This clonotype has only a few counts. The CDR3 loop reads CASSLGLAGGSLYEQYF. The CDR3 coding sequence is TGTGCCAGCAGTTTGGGACTAGCGGGAGGCTCCCTCTACGAGCAGTACTTC. The chain uses TRBV12-3 or TRBV12-4 and TRBJ2-7, with 15 bases that match TRBD2. The trim removed 3 bases at V and 3 bases at J, leaving 6 bases unmatched. The CDR3 contains 17 residues.

The chain recombines TRBV12-3 or TRBV12-4 with TRBJ2-7, with D unclear. V lost 3 bases, J lost 5 bases, and 11 bases lay in between. This CDR3 is 13 amino acids long. The CDR3 region is CASSFQQVNEQYF. In DNA, the CDR3 is TGTGCCAGCAGTTTTCAGCAGGTTAACGAGCAGTACTTC.

There are many counts of this clonotype. The rearrangement uses TRBV7-9 and TRBJ2-7, with a tentative D call TRBD2 (6 bases). Trimming removed 5 bases at V and 5 bases at J, with 19 bases between. This CDR3 contains 15 residues. The germline V gene has CDR1 SEHNR and CDR2 FQNEAQ (reference sequence). CDR3 DNA: TGTGCCAGCAGCCATGCCTCTGGGGAGGTAAACGAGCAGTACTTC. It is translated as CASSHASGEVNEQYF. Full variable domain (outside the CDR3, taken from reference TRBV7-9 and TRBJ2-7): DTGVSQNPRHKITKRGQNVTFRCDPISEHNRLYWYRQTLGQGPEFLTYFQNEAQLEKSRLLSDRFSAERPKGSFSTLEIQRTEQGDSAMYLCASSHASGEVNEQYFGPGTRLTVT.

As to this clonotype: A much larger clonotype is one base distant, so this may be a read error. This chain joins TRBV7-9 and TRBJ1-5; TRBD1 agrees at 8 bases. Trimming removed 3 bases from V and 4 bases from J; junction bases left unmatched: 8. This CDR3 is built from 16 residues. CDR1 and CDR2 (germline): SEHNR, FQNEAQ (reference sequence). The CDR3 DNA is TGTGCCAGCAGCTTCGGACAGGGTTCCCTTAATCAGCCCCAGCATTTT. This translates into CASSFGQGSLNQPQHF.

This clonotype was observed a handful of times. The chain uses TRBV7-9 and TRBJ2-3; 7 nucleotides match TRBD2. The CDR3 spans 14 residues. V dropped 0 bases and J dropped 6; count of bases not matched to a gene: 3. Germline CDR1 reads SEHNR; CDR2 reads FQNEAQ (reference sequence). The CDR3 region has the DNA TGTGCCAGCAGCTTAGCGCCACTAGCGGATACGCAGTATTTT. Amino acid sequence: CASSLAPLADTQYF. Full variable domain (missing parts from reference TRBV7-9 and TRBJ2-3): DTGVSQNPRHKITKRGQNVTFRCDPISEHNRLYWYRQTLGQGPEFLTYFQNEAQLEKSRLLSDRFSAERPKGSFSTLEIQRTEQGDSAMYLCASSLAPLADTQYFGPGTRLTVL.

The table lists this clonotype with a few counts. This rearrangement joins TRBV29-1 to TRBJ2-7; D gene uncertain. CDR3 size: 12 residues. V lost 2 bases to trimming and J lost 1 base, with 6 bases between them. Germline CDR1 reads SQVTM; CDR2 reads ANQGSEA. CDR3 in DNA: TGCAGCGTTGAAACCGTTTCCTACGAGCAGTACTTC. Translation gives CSVETVSYEQYF.

This chain uses TRBV27 with TRBJ1-2, with D possibly being TRBD1 (5 bases). V lost 6 bases and J 4 bases, leaving 24 bases between the germline ends. The CDR3 is 17 amino acids. Germline lookup yields CDR1 MNHEY and CDR2 SMNVEV (reference sequence). This chain's CDR3 is CASSQFRDSEAPYGYTF. In nucleotides, the CDR3 is TGTGCCAGCAGCCAATTCCGGGACTCGGAAGCACCCTATGGCTACACCTTC.

This clonotype has at least ten counts. This chain links TRBV5-5 with TRBJ2-3, with 8 bases identical to TRBD1. The J segment lost 5 bases and the V segment lost 1 base, leaving 12 bases of the junction unmatched. Germline loops: CDR1 SGHKS, CDR2 YYEKEE (reference sequence). The CDR3 has 17 residues. The CDR3: CASSLYSGGTGQDTQYF. The CDR3 DNA reads TGTGCCAGCAGCTTGTATTCTGGAGGGACAGGCCAAGATACGCAGTATTTT.

This clonotype was recorded many times. The gene calls are TRBV4-3 and TRBJ1-6; D is unresolved. The germline V gene has CDR1 LGHNA and CDR2 YSLEER. V dropped 0 bases and J dropped 7 bases, with 10 bases sitting between them. CDR3 length: 15 residues. The DNA for the CDR3 is TGCGCCAGCAGCCAAGATGGAGCTAGGAATTCACCCCTCCACTTT. Encoded protein: CASSQDGARNSPLHF.

The genes are TRBV27 and TRBJ2-1, with TRBD2 identical over 7 bases. The germline V gene encodes CDR1 MNHEY and CDR2 SMNVEV (reference sequence). J gave up 2 bases and V 8 bases, and 9 bases lay outside the gene matches. This CDR3 is 15 amino acids long. In DNA, the CDR3 is TGTGCCAGCTGGGGGGGGGGTGAGGCCTACAATGAGCAGTTCTTC. This translates into CASWGGGEAYNEQFF.

There are many counts of this clonotype. This chain links TRBV28 with TRBJ2-5; a weak D match, TRBD2 (5 bases). The CDR3 runs to 14 residues. With 6 bases removed from V and 1 base from J, the gap between germline ends came to 12 bases. Germline CDR1 is MDHEN and CDR2 is SYDVKM. The CDR3 is CASRLPGSQETQYF. CDR3 sequence (DNA): TGTGCCAGCAGGCTTCCGGGATCCCAAGAGACCCAGTACTTC.

The gene calls are TRBV15 and TRBJ2-5; 10 nucleotides align to TRBD1. This CDR3 is built from 16 residues. In germline, CDR1 is LNHNV, CDR2 YYDKDF (reference sequence). V lost 3 bases and J lost 1; bases outside the gene matches: 5. This chain's CDR3 is CATSSFRDRGQETQYF. CDR3 sequence (DNA): TGTGCCACCAGCAGCTTCCGGGACAGGGGCCAAGAGACCCAGTACTTC.

This clonotype has ten or more counts. The V and J genes are TRBV5-1 and TRBJ2-7, with D tentatively TRBD2 (6 bases). Germline V gene sequence: CDR1 SGHRS, CDR2 YFSETQ. V shed 7 bases and J shed 2 bases, with 16 bases lying between them. The CDR3 runs 14 residues. CDR3 residues: CASSSGLGTYEQYF. The CDR3 DNA sequence: TGCGCCAGCTCCTCGGGACTGGGGACCTACGAGCAGTACTTC.

Many counts were recorded for this clonotype. The chain joins TRBV10-3 to TRBJ1-2, with D unresolved. The V gene's germline CDR1 is ENHRY and CDR2 SYGVKD. The V end was cut by 8 bases, the J end by 5 bases, with 18 bases between. CDR3 size: 14 residues. This chain's CDR3 is CAIFSSTFQYGYTF. CDR3 nucleotides: TGTGCCATCTTTAGCAGCACTTTTCAATATGGCTACACCTTC.

Comments on this clonotype: This could be a read error, since a much larger clone is one nucleotide away. CDR3 DNA sequence: TGCAGCCCTCAGGGGACAGGGGCCACCGGGGAGCTGTTTTTT. Its protein product is CSPQGTGATGELFF. This rearrangement joins TRBV29-1 to TRBJ2-2; 10 bases fit TRBD1. Germline trimming cut 8 bases from V and 4 bases from J; bases unmatched to any gene: 7. The CDR3 covers 14 residues. Germline V gene lookup returns CDR1 SQVTM and CDR2 ANQGSEA.

The chain links TRBV6-5 to TRBJ2-7, with TRBD2 as a possible D gene (5 bases). V lost 0 bases to trimming and J lost 5 bases, with 17 bases between them. The CDR3 contains 16 residues. Germline CDR1 reads MNHEY; CDR2 reads SVGAGI. CDR3 sequence reads: CASSYSMSRAKNEQYF. The DNA for the CDR3 is TGTGCCAGCAGTTACTCGATGTCGCGGGCGAAGAACGAGCAGTACTTC.

This clonotype was observed at least ten times. Sequence at one end of the junction differs from germline and may be a read error. This rearrangement joins TRBV7-2 to TRBJ2-1; D is unclear. The CDR3 is made up of 13 amino acids. The germline gives CDR1 SGHTA, CDR2 FQGNSA. This CDR3 reads CASSLGTYNEQFF. The CDR3 nucleotides are TGTGCCAGCAGTTTAGGGACCTACAATGAGCAGTTCTTC. The full variable domain, completed using reference TRBV7-2 and TRBJ2-1, is GAGVSQSPSNKVTEKGKDVELRCDPISGHTALYWYRQSLGQGLEFLIYFQGNSAPDKSGLPSDRFSAERTGGSVSTLTIQRTQQEDSAVYLCASSLGTYNEQFFGPGTRLTVL.

The sample holds many counts of this clonotype. The J gene is TRBJ2-5, the V gene TRBV12-3 or TRBV12-4; D gene uncertain. V shed 0 bases and J shed 3 bases, with 11 bases lying between them. This CDR3 has 15 residues. The CDR3 sequence: CASSLAGPNKETQYF. The CDR3 nucleotides read TGTGCCAGCAGTTTAGCTGGGCCCAACAAAGAGACCCAGTACTTC.

This clonotype came up a few times. The chain joins TRBV20-1 to TRBJ2-3; 10 nucleotides line up with TRBD1. This CDR3 comprises 16 residues. V lost 2 bases to trimming and J lost 6 bases; unmatched junction nucleotides: 11. Germline V gene lookup returns CDR1 DFQATT and CDR2 SNEGSKA (reference sequence). CDR3 loop: CSARPPPDRGPDTQYF. The CDR3 coding sequence is TGCAGTGCTAGACCCCCCCCCGACAGGGGGCCGGATACGCAGTATTTT.

This clonotype was observed a few times. V gene TRBV3-1 combines with J gene TRBJ2-4; a weak D match, TRBD2 (5 bases). Per the germline V gene, CDR1 is LGHDT and CDR2 is YNNKEL (reference sequence). This CDR3 is 16 amino acids long. V lost 4 bases to trimming and J lost 0 bases, with 13 bases between them. As DNA, the CDR3 is TGTGCCAGCAGCCCGTCTCCCGGGATAGCCAAAAACATTCAGTACTTC. It encodes CASSPSPGIAKNIQYF.

This clonotype was picked up many times. This rearrangement joins TRBV4-2 to TRBJ2-1; 15 nucleotides align to TRBD2. This CDR3 comprises 17 residues. Germline loops: CDR1 LGHNA, CDR2 YNFKEQ. The trim removed 4 bases at V and 6 bases at J, leaving 7 bases unmatched. The CDR3, as DNA: TGTGCCAGCAGCCCCCCCCGGACTAGCGGGAGGGGCAATGAGCAGTTCTTC. This sequence encodes CASSPPRTSGRGNEQFF.

This clonotype was picked up many times. The rearrangement joins TRBV11-1 to TRBJ2-2, with TRBD1 matching 7 bases. This CDR3 comprises 18 residues. Germline lookup yields CDR1 SGHAT and CDR2 FQDESV (reference sequence). The V segment lost 4 bases and the J segment 0 bases; nucleotides outside the gene matches: 11. This CDR3 reads CASSSHLGGSPNTGELFF. In DNA, the CDR3 is TGTGCCAGCAGCTCCCATCTAGGGGGCAGTCCGAACACCGGGGAGCTGTTTTTT. Full variable domain (remainder filled in from reference TRBV11-1 and TRBJ2-2): EAEVAQSPRYKITEKSQAVAFWCDPISGHATLYWYRQILGQGPELLVQFQDESVVDDSQLPKDRFSAERLKGVDSTLKIQPAELGDSAMYLCASSSHLGGSPNTGELFFGEGSRLTVL.